This is a list of T cell receptor beta chains from one sample in a study of T cells in Graves' hyperthyroidism and ophthalmopathy. TCRdb called the multiplex PCR reads again in MiXCR, with one record for every CDR3 protein. Of around 360,000 distinct CDR3 sequences in the sample, about 16% were seen once. Sequenced: blood. These receptors all stem from an older woman with Graves' ophthalmopathy. Each CDR3 is given with its conserved first and last residue.

TRBV7-9	TRBJ1-2	CASSRTGLYGYTF
TRBV12-3/TRBV12-4	TRBJ1-4	CASSASGRYEKLFF
TRBV7-9	TRBJ2-3	CASSLPGIAGGWGTDTQYF
TRBV2	TRBJ2-2	CASSVAPQTGELFF
TRBV12-3/TRBV12-4	TRBJ1-4	CASSLSGEKLFF
TRBV6-1	TRBJ2-1	CASSTDRGREKVYEQFF
TRBV29-1	TRBJ1-1	CSAQTDMYTEAFF
TRBV7-2	TRBJ2-7	CASSLKTGGLGLLTYEQYF
TRBV30	TRBJ2-2	CAWQLAGELFF
TRBV7-3	TRBJ2-3	CASSWGLNTDTQYF
TRBV24-1	TRBJ2-1	CATSDPRTSGYNEQFF
TRBV29-1	TRBJ1-4	CSAVRRNNEKLFF
TRBV6-1	TRBJ2-2	CANRTTSGSAGELFF
TRBV7-8	TRBJ2-1	CASSFGRGNEQFF
TRBV6-5	TRBJ2-1	CASSYNPDIPGGTYNEQFF
TRBV6-2/TRBV6-3	TRBJ2-7	CASSYLSGVPYEQYF
TRBV27	TRBJ2-5	CASSLPRVGSKETQYF
TRBV12-3/TRBV12-4	TRBJ1-3	CASSFRDRGGGNTIYF
TRBV30	TRBJ1-1	CAWGLGFEAFF
TRBV6-1	TRBJ1-2	CASSSGDYGYTF
TRBV6-1	TRBJ1-2	CASSEGFGTNYGYTF
TRBV20-1	TRBJ2-7	CSARDSPGEQYF
TRBV3-1	TRBJ2-6	CASSQWGAGSSGANVLTF
TRBV28	TRBJ2-5	CASTGTAPQETQYF
TRBV27	TRBJ2-7	CASSGLAGVDEQYF
TRBV3-1	TRBJ2-1	CASSQDKNSVNEQFF
TRBV7-9	TRBJ2-7	CASSPRGDYEQYF
TRBV30	TRBJ1-2	CAWRQRPGLNYDYTF
TRBV19	TRBJ1-1	CASNARGKSEAFF
TRBV12-3/TRBV12-4	TRBJ2-7	CASSSSPGLAGSYEQYF
TRBV20-1	TRBJ1-5	CSAMSVQANQPQHF
TRBV12-3/TRBV12-4	TRBJ2-5	CASSSPIGGRAQETQYF
TRBV3-1	TRBJ2-2	CASSPIAEANTGELFF
TRBV20-1	TRBJ2-3	CSARTIGLAGGTQYF
TRBV29-1	TRBJ2-7	CSDLPTAPGGYEQYF
TRBV6-6	TRBJ2-7	CASSYEAGEDEQYF
TRBV3-1	TRBJ1-5	CASSFAETRRYQPQHF
TRBV3-1	TRBJ2-1	CASSHRSSGRGNEQFF
TRBV28	TRBJ2-3	CATRDRGSTDTQYF
TRBV3-1	TRBJ2-7	CASSLAGQGAYEQYF
TRBV5-1	TRBJ2-1	CASSLSDSPSSYNEQFF
TRBV27	TRBJ2-7	CASSVEGGLNEQYF
TRBV18	TRBJ1-1	CASSPEFLNTEALF
TRBV28	TRBJ1-2	CASSVLGINYGYTF
TRBV7-3	TRBJ1-1	CASSSGSEGTEAFF